This T cell receptor (beta chain) was sequenced in a study of shared clonotypes between healthy human individuals. Overall study: Researchers assigned three CD4 naive, three CD4 memory, two CD8 naive and one CD8 memory plate to each donor.

Sequencing was performed with immunoSEQ multiplex PCR; in TCRdb, only in-frame clones are kept and a portion is missing. The sample carries nearly 2 million clones, just under 95% recorded once. Study-level results: In the sorted subsets, rarefaction showed sequencing was incomplete despite large depth.

The ends were cut back, 2 bases at V and 3 bases at J, with 17 bases in the middle. The CDR3 spans 16 residues. Germline V gene lookup returns CDR1 MNHEY and CDR2 SVGAGI. Points on this clone: Its cognate antigen is unknown.

Naive CD8 cells, CD45RO-negative and positively selected for CCR7, excluded terminally differentiated effector memory CD45RA+ cells. The rearrangement uses TRBV6-5 and TRBJ2-7; possible D gene TRBD2, 6 bases. The clonotype was recovered from a man aged 18 to 30 in good health. Sequences were obtained from naive CD8+ T cells sorted from blood. CDR3 in amino acids: CASSYTGGEGIYEQYF. The CDR3 bases are TGTGCCAGCAGTTACACCGGAGGGGAAGGGATCTACGAGCAGTACTTC.